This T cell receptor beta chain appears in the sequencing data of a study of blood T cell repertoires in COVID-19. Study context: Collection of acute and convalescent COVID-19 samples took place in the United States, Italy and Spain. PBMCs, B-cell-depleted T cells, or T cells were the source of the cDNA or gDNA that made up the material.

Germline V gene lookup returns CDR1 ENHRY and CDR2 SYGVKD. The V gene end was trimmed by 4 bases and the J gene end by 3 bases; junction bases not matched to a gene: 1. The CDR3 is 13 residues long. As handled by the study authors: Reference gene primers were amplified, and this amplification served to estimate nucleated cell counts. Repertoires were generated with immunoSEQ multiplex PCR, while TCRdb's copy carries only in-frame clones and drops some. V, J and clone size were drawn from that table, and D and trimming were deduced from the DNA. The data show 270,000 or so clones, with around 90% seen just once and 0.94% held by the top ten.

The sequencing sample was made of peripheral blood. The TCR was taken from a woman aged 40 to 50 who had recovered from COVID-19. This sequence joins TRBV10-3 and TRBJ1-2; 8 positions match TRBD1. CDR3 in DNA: TGTGCCATCAGTGTACAGGGGGACTATGGCTACACCTTC. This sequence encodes CAISVQGDYGYTF.